A single sample is the source of the 5 T cell receptor beta chains below, sequenced in a study of response to subunit inactivated influenza vaccine. A single record per CDR3 protein comes from TCRdb applying MiXCR to the RT-PCR reads. The table lists roughly 500,000 distinct CDR3 sequences, roughly 25% of them singletons. These data also featured in a second study, about T cells expressing NK-cell markers. That investigation notes: The authors made TCR beta cDNA libraries by 5'RACE template switching. This switching added a universal primer site and UMIs.

The sample consisted of CD4+ T cells sorted from PBMCs, taken 11 to 12 days after vaccination. Receptor source: a man aged 45-65 years who received an inactivated influenza vaccine.

On this clonotype itself: The junction differs from germline at one of its ends, possibly a read error. V usage is TRBV12-3 or TRBV12-4 and J usage is TRBJ2-7; possible D gene TRBD2, 5 bases. This CDR3 spans 13 amino acids. CDR3: CASSVASTYEQYF. CDR3 DNA sequence: TGTGCCAGCAGTGTAGCGTCAACCTACGAGCAGTACTTC.

For the CDR3, the DNA is TGTGCCAGCAGCCAATCCCAGGCTGGGGGCCTTGAGCAGTTCTTC. Protein sequence: CASSQSQAGGLEQFF. The chain joins TRBV14 to TRBJ2-1; perhaps TRBD1 as D (6 bases). Germline assignment: CDR1 SGHDN and CDR2 FVKESK. Trimming took off 2 bases at V and 9 bases at J, with 17 bases between the two ends. CDR3 size: 15 residues.

This chain connects TRBV7-2 to TRBJ2-1, with 7 bases identical to TRBD2. Per germline, CDR1 SGHTA and CDR2 FQGNSA. The CDR3 spans 16 residues. V shed 4 bases and J 0 bases; nucleotides not matched to a gene: 6. The CDR3 nucleotides are TGTGCCAGCAGCTCCCTAGCGGCTAGCTCCTACAATGAGCAGTTCTTC. It specifies CASSSLAASSYNEQFF.

This clonotype has only a few counts. This chain connects TRBV9 to TRBJ1-1, with D hard to call. Deletions cut 0 bases from V and 2 bases from J, with 8 bases between. Germline V CDR1 and CDR2: SGDLS, YYNGEE. The CDR3 is 14 amino acids. Here the CDR3 DNA reads TGTGCCAGCAGCGTAGATTGGATCAACACTGAAGCTTTCTTT. This gives the protein CASSVDWINTEAFF.

The chain couples TRBV12-3 or TRBV12-4 to TRBJ1-6, with a tentative D call TRBD1 (6 bases). The CDR3 is made up of 15 amino acids. V lost 3 bases and J lost 7, with 13 bases in between. CDR3 in DNA: TGTGCCAGCAGTTTCGGCGGGACATGGAATTCACCCCTCCACTTT. Amino acid sequence: CASSFGGTWNSPLHF.